This T cell receptor beta chain is from a study of T cell responses to AZD1222 COVID-19 vaccine (TCRdb year 2021). With respect to the entire study: Because spike-specific TCR depth and breadth did not differ between the two schedules, AZD1222 recipients who got a second dose at roughly 4 weeks were pooled with those who got a second dose at roughly 12 weeks. A total of 233 trial participants underwent TCR sequencing, of whom 200 to 220 had received two doses of AZD1222 and around 25 had received two doses of the MenACWY control vaccine. Enrollment into the trials was organized by age into subgroups of 18-55, 56-69 and 70-plus years, and those subgroups contained approximately 150, 30 and 60 TCR-sequenced participants, respectively.

About this clone itself: This clone's antigen is unknown. No much larger clone is present one base from it, and per-base qualities are unavailable.

General findings and caveats noted by the study authors: Participants were mostly white British and included more females than males, and it was suggested by the authors that clonal diversity may have been underestimated. The 56-69-year group was small, and its depth increase did not reach significance, likely because of low power. After two AZD1222 doses, spike-specific TCR breadth and depth were significantly higher than at day 0 and than in MenACWY recipients. Vaccine-associated CD4 TCRs spanned the whole spike protein, with dominant responses in regions 160-218 and 743-854. Reportedly, close to half of the unique spike-specific TCRs recognized epitopes lying outside the regions that are mutated in the B.1.351 and B.1.1.7 variants. Only a handful of AZD1222 recipients were SARS-CoV-2 seropositive at baseline, limiting conclusions about previously exposed vaccinees. Because no day 14 peak-response samples were available, repertoires were characterized only after the peak T cell response.

The sample's time point label is to be understood as: baseline before first vaccination. Vaccinee samples came from UK trials COV001 and COV002, including a single-blind randomized controlled phase 2/3 trial of AZD1222 (ChAdOx1 nCoV-19) in healthy adults. For TCRbeta chain sequencing, PBMC samples from trial participants were taken at day 0 and at day 28 after the second dose. The CDR3 regions of human TCRbeta chains were analyzed by immunosequencing. As for how the authors treated the data: Repertoire TCRs were matched against a reference library of SARS-CoV-2-specific TCRs generated with the MIRA antigen-specificity platform. Breadth meant the fraction of unique TCRs that were SARS-CoV-2-associated, whereas depth meant the fraction of total T cells that were SARS-CoV-2-associated. Using the MIRA data, each spike-specific TCR was assigned both to the spike region to which the TCR was reactive and to a CD4 or CD8 class. Log10-transformed breadth and depth values were compared by one-way ANOVA with Sidak's multiple comparisons tests. TCRdb took over this immuneACCESS table, retaining in-frame rearrangements with V and J assigned. Such tables are incomplete; in checked studies, under half of the missing clones stem from an unresolved V gene, and the remainder is unexplained. V, J and clone size are those of that table, while D and trimming were read from the DNA. The sample table lists about 35,000 clones, 86% of them with a count of one. About 6.6% of the sample is taken by the ten largest.

Cut back by 5 bases and 7 bases, the V and J ends lie 21 bases apart. Looking up the germline V gene (reference sequence) yields CDR1 LNHDA and CDR2 SQIVND. CDR3 length: 17 amino acids, cysteine to phenylalanine. The only DNA kept is the CDR3, 51 bases in frame from the first base. This TCR came from an adult in good health. The material was peripheral blood, obtained on day 0 of AZD1222 vaccination. The sequence joins TRBV19 to TRBJ1-6; the D gene is possibly TRBD1, with 5 bases matching. In nucleotide form, the sequence is TGTGCCAGTAGTTCAGATGGGGCCCGGAGAGGCAATTCACCCCTCCACTTT. This encodes CASSSDGARRGNSPLHF. With the rest looked up from the reference TRBV19 and TRBJ1-6 genes rather than sequenced, the full variable domain is DGGITQSPKYLFRKEGQNVTLSCEQNLNHDAMYWYRQDPGQGLRLIYYSQIVNDFQKGDIAEGYSVSREKKESFPLTVTSAQKNPTAFYLCASSSDGARRGNSPLHFGNGTRLTVT.